These T cell receptor beta chains were read from a single sample in a study of memory CD4+ T cells and cytomegalovirus serostatus. Assay used: immunoSEQ multiplex PCR; TCRdb lists only in-frame clones, some missing. The table shows some 67,000 clones, with about 76% occurring only once. Sequenced: memory CD4+ T cells from blood. All receptors derive from an adult in good health and CMV-seropositive. Both conserved end residues are part of each CDR3. The D gene is left open where the match is weak. Clone size is shown for a subset of rows, as once, few, many or a class of expanded clone.

size,V,J,D,CDR3,DNA
-,TRBV9,TRBJ2-7,TRBD1,CASSVTGQNHEQYF,TGTGCCAGCAGCGTGACAGGGCAGAATCACGAGCAGTACTTC
-,TRBV18,TRBJ2-3,TRBD2,CASSLGLAGVSTDTQYF,TGTGCCAGCTCACTCGGACTAGCGGGGGTGAGCACAGATACGCAGTATTTT
once,TRBV28,TRBJ2-7,TRBD1,CASSTPGQGASYEQYF,TGTGCCAGCAGCACCCCCGGACAGGGGGCTAGCTACGAGCAGTACTTC
-,TRBV11-2,TRBJ2-3,TRBD2,CASSLGGLATDTQYF,TGTGCCAGCAGCTTAGGGGGACTAGCCACAGATACGCAGTATTTT
-,TRBV28,TRBJ2-2,TRBD1,CASRPVPGQGKNTGELFF,TGTGCCAGCAGGCCAGTCCCCGGACAGGGAAAGAACACCGGGGAGCTGTTTTTT
-,TRBV7-6,TRBJ2-5,-,CASSLAADQGQETQYF,TGTGCCAGCAGCTTAGCGGCGGACCAGGGACAAGAGACCCAGTACTTC
-,TRBV23-1,TRBJ1-6,-,CASSSTPGESRSYNSPLHF,TGCGCCAGCAGTTCAACCCCTGGGGAGAGCAGATCCTATAATTCACCCCTCCACTTT
-,TRBV19,TRBJ1-5,-,CASAQTGVSNQPQHF,TGTGCCAGTGCCCAGACAGGAGTTAGCAATCAGCCCCAGCATTTT
-,TRBV7-2,TRBJ2-5,TRBD2,CASSLNGGRAKETQYF,TGTGCCAGCAGCTTAAATGGTGGGAGGGCAAAAGAGACCCAGTACTTC
-,TRBV18,TRBJ2-7,TRBD1,CASSDRVGEQYF,TGTGCCAGCTCAGACAGGGTCGGAGAGCAGTACTTC
-,TRBV6-1,TRBJ1-3,TRBD1,CASSEQGATGNTIYF,TGTGCCAGCAGTGAACAGGGGGCTACTGGAAACACCATATATTTT
once,TRBV5-1,TRBJ2-7,-,CASSLVIDGEQYF,TGCGCCAGCAGCTTGGTTATTGATGGGGAGCAGTACTTC
-,TRBV19,TRBJ2-1,TRBD2,CASSHSGRDEQFF,TGTGCCAGTAGTCACAGCGGGAGGGATGAGCAGTTCTTC
-,TRBV6-6,TRBJ2-3,TRBD2,CASLRGGDTQYF,TGTGCCAGCCTCCGGGGGGGTGATACGCAGTATTTT
-,TRBV10-3,TRBJ1-1,-,CAITTDMNTEAFF,TGTGCCATCACAACAGACATGAACACTGAAGCTTTCTTT
few,TRBV6-5,TRBJ1-1,-,CASSYSAAGQNTEAFF,TGTGCCAGCAGTTACTCCGCAGCGGGGCAGAACACTGAAGCTTTCTTT
-,TRBV10-2,TRBJ2-3,-,CASSAGWDVFTDTQYF,TGCGCCAGCAGTGCAGGGTGGGACGTGTTCACAGATACGCAGTATTTT
-,TRBV19,TRBJ2-5,-,CASSIAGVETQYF,TGTGCCAGTAGTATAGCGGGAGTGGAGACCCAGTACTTC
-,TRBV7-2,TRBJ1-3,-,CASSARLSSGNTIYF,TGTGCCAGCAGCGCGAGACTCAGCTCTGGAAACACCATATATTTT
-,TRBV5-1,TRBJ2-2,TRBD2,CATGLEFTGELFF,TGCGCCACCGGACTAGAGTTCACCGGGGAGCTGTTTTTT
-,TRBV10-3,TRBJ2-7,-,CAIRDGSTAYEQYF,TGTGCCATCAGGGACGGGAGTACAGCCTACGAGCAGTACTTC
-,TRBV5-6,TRBJ2-7,-,CASSTWANFHEQYF,TGTGCCAGCAGTACATGGGCCAATTTCCACGAGCAGTACTTC
-,TRBV10-1,TRBJ1-1,TRBD1,CASSAQGVTEAFF,TGCGCCAGCAGTGCTCAGGGGGTTACTGAAGCTTTCTTT
-,TRBV7-2,TRBJ1-4,TRBD1,CASSRGQGNEKLFF,TGTGCCAGCAGCAGGGGACAGGGTAATGAAAAACTGTTTTTT
-,TRBV4-3,TRBJ2-3,TRBD2,CASSQAGADTQYF,TGCGCCAGCAGCCAGGCGGGAGCAGATACGCAGTATTTT
once,TRBV12-5,TRBJ2-2,-,CASGPYKGPFTGELFF,TGTGCTAGTGGTCCGTACAAGGGGCCCTTCACCGGGGAGCTGTTTTTT
-,TRBV6-5,TRBJ1-3,-,CASSSFGGSAGNTIYF,TGTGCCAGCAGTTCCTTCGGGGGCTCGGCTGGAAACACCATATATTTT
few,TRBV27,TRBJ1-1,-,CASKDFRQGVGTEAFF,TGTGCCAGCAAGGATTTTAGGCAGGGCGTCGGCACTGAAGCTTTCTTT